This T cell receptor beta chain was profiled in a study of cytomegalovirus exposure and HLA in healthy donors. Germline V gene lookup returns CDR1 KGHSH and CDR2 LQKENI. The V end lost 4 bases, the J end lost 3 bases, and 10 bases lay between the germline ends. The CDR3 totals 13 residues. Study-wide points: Immune exposure information available was restricted to CMV serostatus. Likely technical artifact: a cluster of highly shared sequence variants. An apparent linkage of common viral pathogens to several of the most significant clusters emerged in a later analysis.

60 Vbeta and 13 Jbeta primers were used in PCR. Here immunoSEQ multiplex PCR was the method, and the copy in TCRdb shows in-frame clones only, minus some. The data show 130,000 or so clones, approximately 72% seen once. A word on this clone: The antigen is unknown.

Though probably carrying unrecorded immune exposures, donors were nominally healthy at sampling. What was sequenced was PBMCs. This clonotype was sampled from a woman between 50 and 59 years old in good health and CMV-seropositive. The chain joins TRBV18 to TRBJ2-7; possibly TRBD1 for D (5 bases). The CDR3 nucleotides read TGTGCCAGCTCACTAGACAGCAGCTACGAGCAGTACTTC. Its protein product is CASSLDSSYEQYF.